Below are 2 T cell receptor beta chains sequenced from a single sample in a study of T cell clonotyping in hematopoietic cell transplantation. The time point is: recipient sample about 28 days before transplant, after cytoreduction. Clones were read by immunoSEQ multiplex PCR, and TCRdb kept only the in-frame ones, dropping some. The sample lists 46,000 or so clones, approximately 90% seen once, with under 7% in the top ten. The sample in question was peripheral blood mononuclear cells, obtained before stem cell transplant. The receptors stem from a man in his sixties with biphenotypic leukemia. Some clones in this sample may be carry-over from other donors' samples.

The genes are TRBV5-1 and TRBJ2-5; no clear D gene. Trimming removed 5 bases at V and 1 base at J, with 3 bases between. Germline CDR1 and CDR2: SGHRS and YFSETQ. The CDR3 loop spans 11 amino acids. For the CDR3, the DNA is TGCGCCAGCAGGAGCCAAGAGACCCAGTACTTC. Translated, it gives CASRSQETQYF.

V is TRBV11-3 and J is TRBJ2-2, with 14 positions matching TRBD2. The germline V gene has CDR1 SGHNT and CDR2 YENEEA. CDR3 length: 18 residues. After removal of 4 bases from V and 7 bases from J, the junction contained 11 bases not matched to a gene. The CDR3 region is CASSSASGLAGVGGELFF. The CDR3 coding sequence is TGTGCCAGCAGCTCCGCCTCGGGACTAGCGGGAGTCGGCGGGGAGCTGTTTTTT.